The T cell receptor beta chain described here comes from a study of breast tumors, draining lymph nodes, adjacent tissues. Study-wide findings and caveats: Findings are consistent with lymph node origin and intratumoral expansion of most tumor T cells. Tumors had less TCR diversity than lymph nodes, more than nontumor tissue. Tumor T cell lymph node origin was a supported hypothesis, not proven.

MiXCR, run by TCRdb on the multiplex PCR reads, gives a single entry per CDR3 protein. The data show about 230,000 distinct CDR3 sequences, less than 40% seen once. The lymph nodes were axillary draining lymph nodes from breast cancer patients. Of note for this clonotype: What it binds is unknown.

Trimming at V came to 4 bases and at J to 13 bases, leaving 9 bases not matched to a gene. Per germline, CDR1 SGDLS and CDR2 YYNGEE. The CDR3 sequence is 12 residues long. The chain combines TRBV9 with TRBJ1-2; 8 bases are shared with TRBD1. The TCR sequence derives from a female donor with breast cancer. Some clones in this sample may be carry-over from other donors' samples. Material for sequencing was axillary lymph node tissue. The CDR3 DNA reads TGTGCCAGCAGCATGGGACAGGCCACTACCACCTTC. Its translation is CASSMGQATTTF.